This T cell receptor (beta chain) comes out of a study of blood T cell repertoires in COVID-19 (dated by TCRdb to about 2020). For context, the study as a whole: Collaborator samples came from the United States, Italy and Spain and covered acute and convalescent phases of COVID-19. The repertoires were released in a freely available public database intended as a resource for research on the immune response to SARS-CoV-2. Where available, HLA class I and class II types were taken from metadata supplied by the sample provider and were not determined by assay-based typing. The prospective study material was composed of cDNA or gDNA derived from T cells, B-cell-depleted T cells, or PBMCs. A de-identified subject ID, COVID-19 status, age in years and sex were almost always included in the sample metadata. The samples were drawn from two sources: the first 160 participants of the ongoing ImmuneRACE study, and 1,000 to 1,500 subjects contributed by 6 global collaborators. The dataset comprised deeply sampled blood TCRbeta repertoires from subjects exposed to, actively infected with, or recovered from COVID-19. The paper as a whole reports these results and caveats: How much clinical and demographic metadata was included differed by source and by participant, and the metadata was provided uncurated.

One collaborating source in Seattle enrolled patients during active infection and followed them longitudinally through the course of disease. The collaborating institutions used their own protocols to collect whole blood in K2EDTA tubes. For TCRbeta analysis, collaborators shipped samples in one of three forms: frozen whole blood, isolated PBMCs, or DNA extracted from either of those sample types. Remarks on this clone: No antigen is known for it. Base-call qualities are not available, and no considerably larger clone is one nucleotide away.

Based on the germline V gene, the CDR1 and CDR2 sequences are MNHEY and SVGAGI. Reading from cysteine to phenylalanine, the CDR3 counts 13 amino acids. The entry retains the CDR3 DNA only, 39 bases that are in frame from base 1. Trimming removed 0 bases from V and 5 bases from J, leaving 7 bases between the germline ends. TCRbeta CDR3 regions were amplified from genomic DNA using the immunoSEQ Assay, a bias-controlled multiplex PCR. In the original analysis: Nucleated cell counts per sample were estimated from amplification of reference gene primers within the assay. Sequence reads were collapsed and filtered to measure the absolute abundance of every unique TCRbeta CDR3 rearrangement. For each sample, productive Simpson clonality was calculated as the square root of Simpson's diversity index across productive rearrangements. In TCRdb, the immuneACCESS table is reduced to in-frame sequences with V and J assigned. These tables do not hold every clone; where another copy was compared, an unresolved V gene accounts for under half, and the others remain unexplained. The V and J calls and clone size come from that table; D and trimming were worked out from the DNA. In this sample the table shows 250,000 to 300,000 clones, around 90% of which occur a single time. 2.1% of the sample is in the top ten clones.

This receptor chain uses TRBV6-5 and TRBJ1-2; no D gene is confidently identified. The clonotype originates from a woman aged 55-70 years with COVID-19, enrolled during active disease. Material: peripheral blood. The CDR3 in this case is CASSYSVEYGYTF. The DNA reads as follows: TGTGCCAGCAGTTACTCGGTGGAGTATGGCTACACCTTC.